Listed here is a single T cell receptor beta chain. These data originate in a study of patients and donors after allogeneic stem cell transplantation. There are 13 residues in the CDR3. V lost 5 bases, J lost 3 bases, and 12 bases lay in between. Germline loops: CDR1 SGHRS, CDR2 YFSETQ. TCRdb processed the RT-PCR reads anew with MiXCR; each CDR3 protein has one entry. Found here are over 130,000 distinct CDR3 sequences, over 35% of them singletons; the top ten hold about 50%. The sample consisted of blood, either unsorted or a sorted T cell fraction (not recorded which). The clonotype originates from a human donor who was either an allogeneic HSCT recipient or a stem cell or donor lymphocyte infusion donor (not recorded which). It is not recorded whose cells these are; they may come from a transplant donor. This chain uses TRBV5-1 with TRBJ2-7; D may be TRBD1 (6 bases). The CDR3 nucleotides read TGCGCCAGCAGTCGGGACATGGACTACGAGCAGTACTTC. It specifies CASSRDMDYEQYF.